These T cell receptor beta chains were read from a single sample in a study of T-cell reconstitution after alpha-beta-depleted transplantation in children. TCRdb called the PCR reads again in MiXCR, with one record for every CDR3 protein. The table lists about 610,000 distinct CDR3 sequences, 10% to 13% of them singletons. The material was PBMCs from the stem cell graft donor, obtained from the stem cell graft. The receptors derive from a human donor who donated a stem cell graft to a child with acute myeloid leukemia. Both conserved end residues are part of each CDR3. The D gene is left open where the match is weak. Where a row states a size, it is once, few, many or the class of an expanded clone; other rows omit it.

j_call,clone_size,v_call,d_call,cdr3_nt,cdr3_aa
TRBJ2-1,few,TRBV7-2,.,TGTGCCAGCAGCCCCGGGATCCACAATGAGCAGTTCTTC,CASSPGIHNEQFF
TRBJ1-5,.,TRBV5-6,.,TGTGCCAGCAGCTTGGCCGGTTGGCAGGTCCCCCAGCCCCAGCATTTT,CASSLAGWQVPQPQHF
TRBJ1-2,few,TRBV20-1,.,TGCAGTGCTAGACCCGGAGGGAATTATGGCTACACCTTC,CSARPGGNYGYTF
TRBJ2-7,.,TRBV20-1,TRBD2,TGCAGTGCGCCCGGGACTACCACCTACGAGCAGTACTTC,CSAPGTTTYEQYF
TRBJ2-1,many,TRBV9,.,TGTGCCAGCAGCGTAGGGACTTCCAATGAGCAGTTCTTC,CASSVGTSNEQFF
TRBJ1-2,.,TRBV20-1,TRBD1,TGCAGTGCAACAGGGGCGCCCGGCTACACCTTC,CSATGAPGYTF
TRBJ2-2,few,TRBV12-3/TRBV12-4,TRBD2,TGTGCCAGCAGGGGACTAGCGGGTGTCACCGGGGAGCTGTTTTTT,CASRGLAGVTGELFF
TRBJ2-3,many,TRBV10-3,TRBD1,TGTGCCATCACCGAAAGACAGGGAGTCGCAGATACGCAGTATTTT,CAITERQGVADTQYF
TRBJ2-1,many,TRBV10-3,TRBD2,TGTGCCATGAGTGGCGGGAGGGATCGAGACAATGAGCAGTTCTTC,CAMSGGRDRDNEQFF
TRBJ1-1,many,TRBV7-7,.,TGTGCTAGCGCGAGTACTACATACACTGAAGCTTTCTTT,CASASTTYTEAFF
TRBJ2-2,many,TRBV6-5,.,TGTGCCAGCAGTTACTCATGGCGGACCAACACCGGGGAGCTGTTTTTT,CASSYSWRTNTGELFF
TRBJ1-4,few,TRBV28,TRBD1,TGTGCCAGCAGTCGGACAGGTGCCAATGAAAAACTGTTTTTT,CASSRTGANEKLFF